Below are 3 T cell receptor beta chains sequenced from a single sample in a study of long-term antiretroviral therapy in people with HIV. Researchers report immunoSEQ v3.0 was run at survey level. Some clones are missing from TCRdb's copy, which holds only in-frame ones; the method was immunoSEQ multiplex PCR. This sample has tens of thousands of clones, with under 90% found just once. Specimen: unsorted PBMCs, collected 4.7 to 5 years after starting antiretroviral therapy. These TCRs come from a man between 40 and 49 years old with HIV.

J is TRBJ1-2 and V is TRBV7-8; maybe TRBD1 (5 bases). CDR1 SGHVS and CDR2 FQNEAQ come from the germline V gene. V was clipped by 5 bases and J by 2 bases, with 12 bases between them. This CDR3 is built from 14 residues. Written as DNA, the CDR3 is TGTGCCAGCAGCCCCGACAGATTAAACTATGGCTACACCTTC. It codes for CASSPDRLNYGYTF.

This chain joins TRBV29-1 and TRBJ1-3; 8 bases are a match to TRBD1. The CDR3 extends over 13 amino acids. Germline CDR1 SQVTM, CDR2 ANQGSEA. With 7 bases clipped from V and 7 bases from J, the junction kept 9 bases outside the gene matches. CDR3: CSANGQGSNTIYF. The CDR3, as DNA: TGCAGCGCTAACGGACAGGGCAGCAACACCATATATTTT.

This chain links TRBV4-2 with TRBJ1-5; a possible D gene is TRBD1 (6 bases). V was clipped by 0 bases and J by 0 bases, with 9 bases between them. Germline V gives CDR1 LGHNA, CDR2 YNFKEQ. The CDR3 runs to 16 residues. CDR3 residues: CASSQDPGDSNQPQHF. Written as DNA, the CDR3 is TGTGCCAGCAGCCAAGATCCAGGGGATAGCAATCAGCCCCAGCATTTT.